Given below is one TCR beta chain in context. The sample is drawn from a study of blood T cell repertoires in COVID-19. Sequencing used immunoSEQ multiplex PCR; TCRdb keeps in-frame clones, though not all of them. Of 430,000 or so clones in the sample, roughly 90% were seen once. Membership in each cohort depended on participant-reported clinical history. In germline, CDR1 is SGHDN, CDR2 FVKESK. V gave up 4 bases and J gave up 4 bases, with 16 bases separating them. This CDR3 region has 15 residues. Specimen: PBMCs or T cells enriched from blood (not recorded which). V usage is TRBV14 and J usage is TRBJ1-1, with a tentative D call TRBD1 (6 bases). This clonotype was sampled from a woman in her thirties or forties who had recovered from COVID-19. CDR3 DNA: TGTGCCAGCAGCCGGAGTACAGGGTTGGTCACTGAAGCTTTCTTT. Protein product: CASSRSTGLVTEAFF.